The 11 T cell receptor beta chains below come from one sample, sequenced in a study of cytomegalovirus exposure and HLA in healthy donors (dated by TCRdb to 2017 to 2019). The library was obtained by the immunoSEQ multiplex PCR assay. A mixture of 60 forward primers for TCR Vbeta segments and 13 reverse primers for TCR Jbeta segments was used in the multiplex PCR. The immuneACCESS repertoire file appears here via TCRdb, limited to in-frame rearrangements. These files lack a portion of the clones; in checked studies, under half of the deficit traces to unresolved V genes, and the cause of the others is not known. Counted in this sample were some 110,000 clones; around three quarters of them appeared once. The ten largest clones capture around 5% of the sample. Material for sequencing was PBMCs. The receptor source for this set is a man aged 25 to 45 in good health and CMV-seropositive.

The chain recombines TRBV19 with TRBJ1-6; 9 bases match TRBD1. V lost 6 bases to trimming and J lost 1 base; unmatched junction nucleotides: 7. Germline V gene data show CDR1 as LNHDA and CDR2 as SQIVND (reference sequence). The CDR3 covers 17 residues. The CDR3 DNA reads TGTGCCAGTAGGCCGGGACAGGGTCGATCCTATAATTCACCCCTCCACTTT. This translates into CASRPGQGRSYNSPLHF.

CDR3 sequence (DNA): TGTGCCTGGAGTGTACTCGGGCAGGGGTCGGACACCATATATTTT. It is translated as CAWSVLGQGSDTIYF. The gene calls are TRBV30 and TRBJ1-3; D possibly corresponds to TRBD1 (6 bases). Trimming stripped 0 bases from V and 8 bases from J, with 17 bases between. The CDR3 has 15 amino acids. Looked up from germline, CDR1 is GTSNPN and CDR2 is SVGIG (reference sequence). Looking up the rest from reference TRBV30 and TRBJ1-3 gives the full variable domain: SQTIHQWPATLVQPVGSPLSLECTVEGTSNPNLYWYRQAAGRGLQLLFYSVGIGQISSEVPQNLSASRPQDRQFILSSKKLLLSDSGFYLCAWSVLGQGSDTIYFGEGSWLTVV.

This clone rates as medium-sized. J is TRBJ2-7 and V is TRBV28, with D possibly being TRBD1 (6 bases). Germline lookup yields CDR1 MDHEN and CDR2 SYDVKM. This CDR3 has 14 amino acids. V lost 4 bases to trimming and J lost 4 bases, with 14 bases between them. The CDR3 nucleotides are TGTGCCAGCAGTTCAACCAGGGGTGGGTACGAGCAGTACTTC. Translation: CASSSTRGGYEQYF.

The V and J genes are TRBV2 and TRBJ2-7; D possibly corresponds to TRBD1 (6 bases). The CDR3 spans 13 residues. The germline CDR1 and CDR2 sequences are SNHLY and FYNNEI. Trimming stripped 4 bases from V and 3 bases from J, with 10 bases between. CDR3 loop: CASSGTDLYEQYF. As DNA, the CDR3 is TGTGCCAGCAGTGGGACAGATCTCTACGAGCAGTACTTC.

The CDR3 DNA reads TGTGCCAGCAGCGTAGAGGGACAGGAGCAAGAGACCCAGTACTTC. This codes for CASSVEGQEQETQYF. The gene calls are TRBV9 and TRBJ2-5, with TRBD1 matching over 8 bases. The germline V gene has CDR1 SGDLS and CDR2 YYNGEE. V lost 0 bases, J lost 2 bases, and 3 bases stayed unmatched. The CDR3 covers 15 residues.

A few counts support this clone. CDR3 sequence (DNA): TGTGCCAGTAGCGCCGGGACAGTCTCCTACAATGAGCAGTTCTTC. This encodes CASSAGTVSYNEQFF. This chain uses TRBV19 with TRBJ2-1; 7 bases fit TRBD1. This CDR3 comprises 15 residues. CDR1 and CDR2 from the germline V gene are LNHDA and SQIVND (reference sequence). The V gene end was trimmed by 6 bases and the J gene end by 0 bases; junction bases not matched to a gene: 5.

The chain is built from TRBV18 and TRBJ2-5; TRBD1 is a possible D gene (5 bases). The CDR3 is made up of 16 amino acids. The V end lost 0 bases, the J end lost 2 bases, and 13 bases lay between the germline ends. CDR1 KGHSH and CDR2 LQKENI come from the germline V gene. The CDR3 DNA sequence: TGTGCCAGCTCACCACCGAGACAGCTTCCACAAGAGACCCAGTACTTC. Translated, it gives CASSPPRQLPQETQYF.

The CDR3 reads CASSWLLDEQFF. The CDR3 DNA follows: TGCGCCAGCAGCTGGCTTTTGGATGAGCAGTTCTTC. This chain uses TRBV5-1 with TRBJ2-1; D remains unclear. The CDR3 has 12 residues. Germline V gene data show CDR1 as SGHRS and CDR2 as YFSETQ. The V end was cut by 3 bases, the J end by 8 bases, with 9 bases between.

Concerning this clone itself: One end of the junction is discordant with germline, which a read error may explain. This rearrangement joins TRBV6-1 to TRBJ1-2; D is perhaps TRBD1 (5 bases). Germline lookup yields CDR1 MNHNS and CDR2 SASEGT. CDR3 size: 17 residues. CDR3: CASSAGRGSGRNYGYPF. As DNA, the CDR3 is TGTGCCAGCAGTGCGGGGAGGGGATCCGGCCGCAACTATGGCTACCCCTTC.

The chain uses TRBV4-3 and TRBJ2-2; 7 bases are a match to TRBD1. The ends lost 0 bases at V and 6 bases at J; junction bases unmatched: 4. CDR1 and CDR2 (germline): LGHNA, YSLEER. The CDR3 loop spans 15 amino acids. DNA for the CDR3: TGCGCCAGCAGCCAAGAAGGACAGGTTCCCGGGGAGCTGTTTTTT. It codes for CASSQEGQVPGELFF.

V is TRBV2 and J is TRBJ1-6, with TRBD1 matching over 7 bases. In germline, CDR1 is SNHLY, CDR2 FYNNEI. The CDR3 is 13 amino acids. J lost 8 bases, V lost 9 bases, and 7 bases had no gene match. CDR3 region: CARGTAHDSPLHF. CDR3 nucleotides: TGTGCCAGAGGGACAGCCCACGATTCACCCCTCCACTTT.